In its sample, the clone carrying this T cell receptor (beta chain) was seen many times. What it binds is not known. No progression to ophthalmopathy during 18 months of follow-up defined stable disease. Used for diagnoses were clinical symptoms, serum thyroxine and TRAb, thyroid ultrasound and orbital computed tomography. Each 10 ml fresh peripheral blood draw supplied the PBMCs. V lost 4 bases to trimming and J lost 2 bases; unmatched junction nucleotides: 5. There are 15 residues in the CDR3. Germline V gene sequence: CDR1 SGHTA, CDR2 FQGNSA. The sample originates from a study of T cells in Graves' hyperthyroidism and ophthalmopathy. Overall study results and limits: Before onset, by a median of around 6.1 months, the model predicted ophthalmopathy.

What was amplified from RNA transcripts were TCR beta CDR3 regions. During a first-round RT-PCR of the TCR CDR3, the HTBI primer set was used. TCRdb ran MiXCR on the multiplex PCR reads and lists one entry per CDR3 protein. The table includes hundreds of thousands of distinct CDR3 sequences, 14% detected once. The chain links TRBV7-2 to TRBJ2-1; TRBD2 matches 7 bases. The material sequenced was blood. The source is a woman aged 18-30 years with Graves' hyperthyroidism. CDR3 loop: CASSSGLVPYNEQFF. Here the CDR3 DNA reads TGTGCCAGCAGCTCCGGACTAGTCCCCTACAATGAGCAGTTCTTC.